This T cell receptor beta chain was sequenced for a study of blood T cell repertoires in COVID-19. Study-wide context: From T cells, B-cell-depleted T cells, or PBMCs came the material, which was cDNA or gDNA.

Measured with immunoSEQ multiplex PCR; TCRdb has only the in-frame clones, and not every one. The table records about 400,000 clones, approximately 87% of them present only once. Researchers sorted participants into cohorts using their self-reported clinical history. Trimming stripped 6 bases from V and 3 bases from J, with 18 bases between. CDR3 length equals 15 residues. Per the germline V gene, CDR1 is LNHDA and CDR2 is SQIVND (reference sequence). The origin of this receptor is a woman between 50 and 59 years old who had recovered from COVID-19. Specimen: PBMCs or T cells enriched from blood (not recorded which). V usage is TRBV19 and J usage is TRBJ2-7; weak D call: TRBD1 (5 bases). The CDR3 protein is CASSRLLWGGYEQYF. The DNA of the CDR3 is TGTGCCAGTAGCCGATTATTGTGGGGCGGCTACGAGCAGTACTTC.